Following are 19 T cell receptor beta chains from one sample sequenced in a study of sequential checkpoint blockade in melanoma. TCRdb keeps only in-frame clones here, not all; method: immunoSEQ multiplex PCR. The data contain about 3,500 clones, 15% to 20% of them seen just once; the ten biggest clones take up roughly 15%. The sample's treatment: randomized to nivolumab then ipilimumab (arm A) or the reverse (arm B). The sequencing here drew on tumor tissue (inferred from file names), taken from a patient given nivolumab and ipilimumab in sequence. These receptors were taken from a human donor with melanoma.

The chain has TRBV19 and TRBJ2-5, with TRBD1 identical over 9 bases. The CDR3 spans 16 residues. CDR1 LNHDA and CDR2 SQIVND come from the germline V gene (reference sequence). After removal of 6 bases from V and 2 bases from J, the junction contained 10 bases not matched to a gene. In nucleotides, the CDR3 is TGTGCCAGTAGCCATTATCTGGACAGGGGACAAGAGACCCAGTACTTC. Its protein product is CASSHYLDRGQETQYF.

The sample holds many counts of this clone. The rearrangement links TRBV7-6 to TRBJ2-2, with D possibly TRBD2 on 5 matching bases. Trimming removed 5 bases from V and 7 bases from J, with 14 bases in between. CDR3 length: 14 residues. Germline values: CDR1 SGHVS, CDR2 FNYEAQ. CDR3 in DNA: TGTGCCAGCAGCCCAGAGGGCCCTGTCGGGGAGCTGTTTTTT. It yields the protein CASSPEGPVGELFF. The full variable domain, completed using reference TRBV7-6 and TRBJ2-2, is GAGVSQSPRYKVTKRGQDVALRCDPISGHVSLYWYRQALGQGPEFLTYFNYEAQQDKSGLPNDRFSAERPEGSISTLTIQRTEQRDSAMYRCASSPEGPVGELFFGEGSRLTVL.

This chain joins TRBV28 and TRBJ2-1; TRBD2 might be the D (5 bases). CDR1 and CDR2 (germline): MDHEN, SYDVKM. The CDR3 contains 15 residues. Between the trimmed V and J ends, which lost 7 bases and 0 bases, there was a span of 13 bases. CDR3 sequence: CASIPSGSSYNEQFF. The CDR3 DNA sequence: TGTGCCAGCATTCCGAGTGGGAGCTCCTACAATGAGCAGTTCTTC.

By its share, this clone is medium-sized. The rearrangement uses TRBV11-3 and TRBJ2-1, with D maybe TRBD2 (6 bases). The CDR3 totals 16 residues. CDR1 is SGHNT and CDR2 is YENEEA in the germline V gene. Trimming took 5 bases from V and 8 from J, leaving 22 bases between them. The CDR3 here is CASSLLGTYSPHEQFF. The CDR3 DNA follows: TGTGCCAGCAGCCTCCTCGGGACTTATAGTCCCCATGAGCAGTTCTTC.

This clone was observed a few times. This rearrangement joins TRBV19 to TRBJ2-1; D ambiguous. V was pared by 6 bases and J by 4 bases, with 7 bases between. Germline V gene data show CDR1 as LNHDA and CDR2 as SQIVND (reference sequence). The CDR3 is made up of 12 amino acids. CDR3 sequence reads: CASSLQYNEQFF. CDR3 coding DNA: TGTGCCAGTAGCCTGCAGTACAATGAGCAGTTCTTC.

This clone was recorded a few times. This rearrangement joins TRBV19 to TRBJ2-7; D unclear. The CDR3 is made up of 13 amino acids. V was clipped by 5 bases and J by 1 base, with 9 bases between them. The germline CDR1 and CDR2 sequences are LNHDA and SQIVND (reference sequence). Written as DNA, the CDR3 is TGTGCCAGTAGTCCTGGTCAGTCCTACGAGCAGTACTTC. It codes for CASSPGQSYEQYF.

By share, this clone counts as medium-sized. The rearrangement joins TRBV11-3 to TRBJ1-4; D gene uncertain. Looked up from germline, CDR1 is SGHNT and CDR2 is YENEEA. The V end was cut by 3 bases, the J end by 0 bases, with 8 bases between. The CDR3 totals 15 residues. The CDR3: CASSLTSSTNEKLFF. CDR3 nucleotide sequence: TGTGCCAGCAGCTTGACATCCTCAACTAATGAAAAACTGTTTTTT.

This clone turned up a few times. The CDR3 nucleotides are TGTGCCAGCAGTCCGGGTCAGAACACCGGGGAGCTGTTTTTT. Translating gives CASSPGQNTGELFF. The V and J genes are TRBV6-8 and TRBJ2-2; D call uncertain. V lost 5 bases to trimming and J lost 1 base, with 8 bases between them. The germline V gene encodes CDR1 MNHGY and CDR2 SAAAGT. The CDR3 covers 14 residues.

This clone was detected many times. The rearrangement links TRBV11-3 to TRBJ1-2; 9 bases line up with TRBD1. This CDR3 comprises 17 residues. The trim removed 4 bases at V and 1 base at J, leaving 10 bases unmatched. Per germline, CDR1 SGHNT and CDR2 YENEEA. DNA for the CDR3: TGTGCCAGCAGCTCGGACTGGACAGGGGAGGTTAACTATGGCTACACCTTC. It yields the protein CASSSDWTGEVNYGYTF.

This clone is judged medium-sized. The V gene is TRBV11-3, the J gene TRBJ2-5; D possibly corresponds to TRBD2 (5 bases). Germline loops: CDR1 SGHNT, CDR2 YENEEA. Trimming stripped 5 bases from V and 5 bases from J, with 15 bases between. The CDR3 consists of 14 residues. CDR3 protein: CASSPPRGGETQYF. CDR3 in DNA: TGTGCCAGCAGCCCTCCCCGGGGTGGCGAGACCCAGTACTTC.

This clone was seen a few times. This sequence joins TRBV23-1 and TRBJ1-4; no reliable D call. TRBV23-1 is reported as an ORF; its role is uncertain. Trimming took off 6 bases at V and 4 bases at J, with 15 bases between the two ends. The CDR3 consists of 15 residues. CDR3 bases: TGCGCCAGCAGCCAAGATAACACCTTTAATGAAAAACTGTTTTTT. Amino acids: CASSQDNTFNEKLFF.

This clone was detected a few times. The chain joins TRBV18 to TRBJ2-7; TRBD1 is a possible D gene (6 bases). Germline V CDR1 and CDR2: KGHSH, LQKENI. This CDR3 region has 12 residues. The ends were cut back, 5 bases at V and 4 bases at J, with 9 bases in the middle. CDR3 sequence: CASSGGSYEQYF. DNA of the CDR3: TGTGCCAGCTCAGGGGGCAGTTACGAGCAGTACTTC.

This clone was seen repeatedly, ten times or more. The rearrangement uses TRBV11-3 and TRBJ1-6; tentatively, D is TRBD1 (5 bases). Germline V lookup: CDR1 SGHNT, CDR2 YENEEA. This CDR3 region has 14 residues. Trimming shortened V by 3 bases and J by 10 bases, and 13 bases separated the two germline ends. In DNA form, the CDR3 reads TGTGCCAGCAGCTTGGGACCAGGAGGGTCACCCCTCCACTTT. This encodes CASSLGPGGSPLHF.

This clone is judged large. The CDR3 region has the DNA TGTGCCAGCAGCTTGACGGTGGGGACTGGAAACACCATATATTTT. Translation: CASSLTVGTGNTIYF. V gene TRBV11-3 combines with J gene TRBJ1-3; D remains unclear. Between the trimmed V and J ends, which lost 3 bases and 2 bases, there was a span of 11 bases. The germline CDR1 and CDR2 sequences are SGHNT and YENEEA. This CDR3 contains 15 residues.

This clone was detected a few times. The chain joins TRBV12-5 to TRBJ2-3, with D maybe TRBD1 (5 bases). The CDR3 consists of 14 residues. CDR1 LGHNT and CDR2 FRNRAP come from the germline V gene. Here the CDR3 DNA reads TGTGCCAGTTCCTGGGGCGTAATAGCAGATACGCAGTATTTT. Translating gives CASSWGVIADTQYF.

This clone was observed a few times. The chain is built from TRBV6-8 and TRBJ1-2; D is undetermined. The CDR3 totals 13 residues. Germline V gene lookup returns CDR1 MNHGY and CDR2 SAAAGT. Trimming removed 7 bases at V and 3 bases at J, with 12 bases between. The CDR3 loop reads CASTMRRDYGYTF. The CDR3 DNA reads TGTGCCAGCACCATGAGGCGGGACTATGGCTACACCTTC.

The CDR3 protein is CASIPVGESNQPQHF. CDR3 nucleotide sequence: TGTGCCAGCATACCCGTCGGGGAAAGCAATCAGCCCCAGCATTTT. The V gene is TRBV28, the J gene TRBJ1-5; D call uncertain. CDR1 and CDR2 (germline): MDHEN, SYDVKM. The CDR3 runs to 15 residues. V lost 7 bases and J lost 1, with 14 bases in between.

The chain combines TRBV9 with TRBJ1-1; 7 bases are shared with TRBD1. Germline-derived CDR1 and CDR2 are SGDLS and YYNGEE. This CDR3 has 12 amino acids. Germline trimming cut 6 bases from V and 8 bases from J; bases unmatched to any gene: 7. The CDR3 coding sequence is TGTGCCAGCATCCAAGACAGGGAAGAAGCTTTCTTT. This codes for CASIQDREEAFF. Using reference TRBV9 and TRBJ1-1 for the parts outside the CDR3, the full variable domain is DSGVTQTPKHLITATGQRVTLRCSPRSGDLSVYWYQQSLDQGLQFLIQYYNGEERAKGNILERFSAQQFPDLHSELNLSSLELGDSALYFCASIQDREEAFFGQGTRLTVV.

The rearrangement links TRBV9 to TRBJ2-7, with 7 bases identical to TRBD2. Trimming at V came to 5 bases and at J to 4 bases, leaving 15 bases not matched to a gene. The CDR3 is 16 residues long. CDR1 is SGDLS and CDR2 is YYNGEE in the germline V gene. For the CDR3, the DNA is TGTGCCAGCAGTGATGAGGGCGGGAGTACTTCGTACGAGCAGTACTTC. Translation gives CASSDEGGSTSYEQYF.